This T cell receptor (beta chain) was profiled in a study of blood T cell repertoires in COVID-19. Study-level information: Sites across the United States, Italy and Spain contributed samples from acute and convalescent COVID-19. From T cells, B-cell-depleted T cells, or PBMCs came the material, which was cDNA or gDNA.

The CDR3 runs to 16 residues. The germline gives CDR1 MNHEY, CDR2 SVGAGI. The J segment lost 1 base and the V segment lost 4 bases, leaving 1 base of the junction unmatched. Authors' processing steps: Reference gene primer amplification gave nucleated cell count estimates. Sequenced by immunoSEQ multiplex PCR; TCRdb stores in-frame clones only, minus some. The DNA gave D and trimming, while V, J and clone size come from that table. The profile shows more than 200,000 clones, roughly 86% of them singletons. This receptor was obtained from a human donor in a cohort sampled during active COVID-19. What was sequenced was peripheral blood. The V and J genes are TRBV6-5 and TRBJ2-3, with TRBD2 matching 14 bases. The CDR3 DNA sequence: TGTGCCAGCAGTTTGGGACTAGCGGGGGGCACAGATACGCAGTATTTT. This sequence encodes CASSLGLAGGTDTQYF.